The rows below give T cell receptor beta chains drawn from one sample of a study of radiotherapy plus CTLA-4 blockade in lung cancer. Libraries were prepared by immunoSEQ multiplex PCR; TCRdb keeps only in-frame clonotypes and omits some of them. The repertoire includes approximately 40,000 clones, 70% to 90% of them detected once, and 20% to 25% sits in the top ten. The source was peripheral blood, collected from a patient treated with radiotherapy plus ipilimumab. The receptors originated from a human donor with non-small cell lung cancer whose response to radiotherapy plus ipilimumab could not be evaluated. Both conserved end residues are part of each CDR3. D genes are given only for firm matches. Clone size is given for some rows only: seen once, a few or many times, or a class if the clone is expanded.

NA TRBJ2-7 TRBV27 NA CASSPAGVNYEQYF TGTGCCAGCAGTCCCGCCGGGGTGAACTACGAGCAGTACTTC
NA TRBJ2-7 TRBV4-1 NA CASSQVVDSYEQYF TGCGCCAGCAGCCAGGTTGTAGACTCCTACGAGCAGTACTTC
NA TRBJ2-7 TRBV18 NA CASSPAGSYEQYF TGTGCCAGCTCACCGGCAGGCTCCTACGAGCAGTACTTC
NA TRBJ2-3 TRBV7-9 once CASSPNTDTQYF TGTGCCAGCAGCCCTAACACAGATACGCAGTATTTT
TRBD1 TRBJ1-4 TRBV5-1 NA CASSAGQGHEKLFF TGCGCCAGCAGTGCGGGACAGGGTCATGAAAAACTGTTTTTT
NA TRBJ1-2 TRBV28 NA CASAFTARKYGYTF TGTGCCAGCGCCTTTACAGCCCGAAAGTATGGCTACACCTTC
TRBD1 TRBJ2-5 TRBV5-1 NA CASSFGRGTQETQYF TGCGCCAGCAGCTTCGGCAGGGGGACCCAAGAGACCCAGTACTTC
TRBD1 TRBJ2-3 TRBV10-3 NA CAIRRTGGTDTQYF TGTGCCATCAGGCGGACAGGGGGCACAGATACGCAGTATTTT
TRBD2 TRBJ2-1 TRBV7-8 NA CASSSSLAGVVDGEFF TGTGCCAGCAGCTCTTCGCTAGCGGGAGTTGTAGATGGGGAGTTCTTC
TRBD2 TRBJ2-7 TRBV5-1 NA CASSQNSGGITYEQYF TGCGCCAGCAGCCAAAATAGCGGGGGGATCACCTACGAGCAGTACTTC
TRBD2 TRBJ2-5 TRBV7-7 NA CASSLAGGREETQYF TGTGCTAGCAGCTTAGCGGGAGGGAGAGAAGAGACCCAGTACTTC
TRBD2 TRBJ2-7 TRBV4-1 few CASSQDSGGASEQYF TGCGCCAGCAGCCAAGATAGCGGGGGGGCGTCCGAGCAGTACTTC
TRBD1 TRBJ2-7 TRBV7-2 NA CASSLGVGQGGEQYF TGTGCCAGCAGCTTAGGTGTGGGACAGGGGGGCGAGCAGTACTTC
NA TRBJ2-1 TRBV27 NA CASSPHSRESEQFF TGTGCCAGCAGTCCCCATAGCCGGGAAAGTGAGCAGTTCTTC
TRBD1 TRBJ1-5 TRBV28 NA CASSGDRSSNQPQHF TGTGCCAGCAGTGGGGACAGGAGTAGCAATCAGCCCCAGCATTTT
NA TRBJ1-3 TRBV29-1 few CSVHSSGNTIYF TGCAGCGTTCACAGCTCTGGAAACACCATATATTTT
NA TRBJ2-2 TRBV7-2 NA CASRPSAGELFF TGTGCCAGCAGACCCAGCGCCGGGGAGCTGTTTTTT
NA TRBJ2-3 TRBV5-4 NA CASSHGGGRTDTQYF TGTGCCAGCAGCCATGGTGGGGGCCGCACAGATACGCAGTATTTT
TRBD2 TRBJ2-1 TRBV5-4 NA CASSLGSGRASYNEQFF TGTGCCAGCAGCTTAGGTTCGGGGAGGGCCTCCTACAATGAGCAGTTCTTC
NA TRBJ2-7 TRBV21-1 NA CASSITQGAGEQYF TGTGCCAGCAGCATTACACAGGGGGCAGGTGAGCAGTACTTC
NA TRBJ1-6 TRBV5-4 NA CASTDRGSHNSPLHF TGTGCCAGCACGGATCGGGGGTCCCATAATTCACCCCTCCACTTT
NA TRBJ1-5 TRBV4-3 NA CASSPRQTLQPQHF TGCGCCAGCAGCCCCCGACAGACTCTCCAGCCCCAGCATTTT
NA TRBJ2-7 TRBV28 once CASSPSGGYEQYF TGTGCCAGCAGTCCCTCCGGGGGCTACGAGCAGTACTTC
NA TRBJ2-7 TRBV7-4 NA CASSLGSGAEQYF TGTGCCAGCAGCTTAGGGTCAGGGGCCGAGCAGTACTTC
NA TRBJ1-4 TRBV4-3 NA CASSQDPQVFEKLFF TGCGCCAGCAGCCAAGATCCCCAGGTTTTTGAAAAACTGTTTTTT
NA TRBJ1-4 TRBV7-2 NA CASSLDIMAREKLFF TGTGCCAGCAGCTTAGATATCATGGCCCGTGAAAAACTGTTTTTT
TRBD2 TRBJ2-3 TRBV5-7 NA CASSFSSGPTDTQYF TGTGCCAGCAGCTTCTCTAGCGGGCCCACAGATACGCAGTATTTT
TRBD1 TRBJ2-7 TRBV11-2 NA CASSSPDRGSDEQYF TGTGCCAGCAGCTCCCCCGACAGGGGGTCCGACGAGCAGTACTTC
NA TRBJ1-1 TRBV14 NA CASSRQENTEAFF TGTGCCAGCAGCAGACAGGAGAACACTGAAGCTTTCTTT
NA TRBJ2-5 TRBV14 NA CASSQLLAGTQYF TGTGCCAGCAGCCAACTCCTCGCAGGAACCCAGTACTTC
NA TRBJ1-2 TRBV28 NA CASSAGSRLNYGYTF TGTGCCAGCAGCGCGGGGTCTAGGCTAAACTATGGCTACACCTTC
NA TRBJ2-7 TRBV5-8 NA CASSFGGTVYEQYF TGTGCCAGCAGCTTTGGCGGGACGGTATACGAGCAGTACTTC
NA TRBJ1-2 TRBV19 NA CASSIATLTRGYTF TGTGCCAGTAGTATAGCAACCCTGACACGGGGCTACACCTTC
TRBD2 TRBJ2-1 TRBV5-1 NA CASSLASGPLWEQFF TGCGCCAGCAGCTTGGCTAGCGGGCCTCTTTGGGAGCAGTTCTTC
NA TRBJ2-7 TRBV21-1 once CASSNPGQGIEQYF TGTGCCAGCAGCAACCCGGGACAGGGGATCGAGCAGTACTTC
TRBD2 TRBJ2-5 TRBV28 NA CASSSSGRPQETQYF TGTGCCAGCAGTTCTAGCGGGAGGCCTCAAGAGACCCAGTACTTC
NA TRBJ1-5 TRBV5-8 NA CASSVGEGSNQPQHF TGTGCCAGCAGCGTAGGGGAGGGGAGCAATCAGCCCCAGCATTTT
NA TRBJ2-5 TRBV7-9 NA CASSSQGGGETQYF TGTGCCAGCAGCTCCCAGGGGGGAGGAGAGACCCAGTACTTC
TRBD1 TRBJ1-1 TRBV5-1 NA CASSTGQGDTEAFF TGCGCCAGCAGCACGGGACAGGGGGACACTGAAGCTTTCTTT
NA TRBJ2-7 TRBV4-2 NA CASSQAPGLDSYEQYF TGTGCCAGCAGCCAGGCACCGGGACTGGACTCCTACGAGCAGTACTTC
TRBD1 TRBJ2-6 TRBV7-2 NA CASSLEATGGPGANVLTF TGTGCCAGCAGCTTAGAAGCGACAGGGGGCCCTGGGGCCAACGTCCTGACTTTC
TRBD2 TRBJ2-7 TRBV5-4 NA CASSGGGSTYEQYF TGTGCCAGCAGCGGCGGGGGGAGTACCTACGAGCAGTACTTC
TRBD2 TRBJ2-5 TRBV5-1 few CASSPPPGTSGAMRETQYF TGCGCCAGCAGCCCCCCCCCTGGGACTAGCGGGGCAATGAGGGAGACCCAGTACTTC
TRBD2 TRBJ2-3 TRBV9 NA CASSVPGPTSGPLTDTQYF TGTGCCAGCAGCGTCCCAGGTCCGACTAGCGGGCCCCTCACAGATACGCAGTATTTT
NA TRBJ1-1 TRBV9 NA CASSVGGGMNTEAFF TGTGCCAGCAGCGTAGGAGGAGGGATGAACACTGAAGCTTTCTTT
TRBD2 TRBJ2-1 TRBV19 once CASSLRTSGRGGEQFF TGTGCCAGTAGCCTACGGACTAGCGGGAGGGGGGGTGAGCAGTTCTTC
NA TRBJ1-5 TRBV4-2 NA CASSQEQDRRQPQHF TGTGCCAGCAGCCAAGAACAGGATAGGCGGCAGCCCCAGCATTTT
TRBD1 TRBJ2-5 TRBV5-5 NA CASSWDSSDQETQYF TGTGCCAGCAGCTGGGACAGTTCAGACCAAGAGACCCAGTACTTC
TRBD1 TRBJ2-2 TRBV5-1 NA CASSLGGQYTGELFF TGCGCCAGCAGCTTGGGGGGACAGTACACCGGGGAGCTGTTTTTT
TRBD2 TRBJ2-5 TRBV7-2 once CASSPLAGGVTQYF TGTGCCAGCAGCCCCCTAGCGGGGGGTGTGACCCAGTACTTC
TRBD1 TRBJ1-2 TRBV18 few CASSPELGQGFYGYTF TGTGCCAGCTCACCCGAGCTGGGACAGGGATTCTATGGCTACACCTTC
NA TRBJ2-2 TRBV19 once CASTPWGLKGMGGELFF TGTGCCAGTACCCCGTGGGGCCTAAAGGGGATGGGCGGGGAGCTGTTTTTT
NA TRBJ2-2 TRBV11-2 NA CASSLDNRRTNTGELFF TGTGCCAGCAGCTTGGATAACAGAAGGACGAACACCGGGGAGCTGTTTTTT
NA TRBJ2-2 TRBV4-2 NA CASSRGGASPGELFF TGTGCCAGCAGCCGGGGCGGGGCGAGCCCCGGGGAGCTGTTTTTT